These 7 T cell receptor beta chains share one sample of origin, sequenced in a study of blood T cell repertoires in COVID-19. Assay used: immunoSEQ multiplex PCR; TCRdb lists only in-frame clones, some missing. The data show tens of thousands of clones, with more than 75% seen just once and 7% to 9% held by the top ten. Sequenced sample: peripheral blood. The origin of the receptors is a human donor in a cohort sampled during active COVID-19.

This rearrangement joins TRBV11-2 to TRBJ1-1; 9 bases line up with TRBD1. Unmatched junction bases numbered 6, after V lost 5 bases and J lost 5 bases. The V gene's germline CDR1 is SGHAT and CDR2 FQNNGV. This CDR3 has 14 residues. This chain's CDR3 is CASSTGTGRTEAFF. CDR3 coding DNA: TGTGCCAGCAGCACCGGGACAGGGAGGACTGAAGCTTTCTTT.

The chain carries TRBV5-8 and TRBJ2-1, with TRBD1 identical over 10 bases. CDR3 length: 15 residues. The germline CDR1 and CDR2 sequences are SGHTS and YDEGEE. V lost 3 bases and J lost 4; bases outside the gene matches: 4. The CDR3 region is CASSWGQGLYNEQFF. The CDR3 bases are TGTGCCAGCAGCTGGGGACAGGGGCTATACAATGAGCAGTTCTTC.

The chain links TRBV18 to TRBJ2-7; D gene uncertain. Germline V gene lookup returns CDR1 KGHSH and CDR2 LQKENI. V dropped 5 bases and J dropped 2 bases, with 4 bases sitting between them. CDR3 length: 11 residues. The CDR3: CASSTTYEQYF. In DNA, the CDR3 is TGTGCCAGCTCAACTACCTACGAGCAGTACTTC.

This sequence joins TRBV3-1 (or the pseudogene TRBV3-2) and TRBJ1-1; TRBD1 is a possible D gene (5 bases). V gave up 0 bases and J gave up 4 bases, with 12 bases separating them. The CDR3 length is 15 residues. Per the germline V gene, CDR1 is LGHDT and CDR2 is YNNKEL (reference sequence). CDR3 coding DNA: TGTGCCAGCAGCCAAGACCTAGGTACAGGCACTGAAGCTTTCTTT. Its translation: CASSQDLGTGTEAFF.

The rearrangement links TRBV5-1 to TRBJ2-5; 9 positions match TRBD2. Germline V CDR1 and CDR2: SGHRS, YFSETQ. V trimming: 0 bases; J trimming: 5 bases; junction bases outside the gene matches: 8. This CDR3 has 16 amino acids. The CDR3 region is CASSLAAGTSWETQYF. Here the CDR3 DNA reads TGCGCCAGCAGCTTGGCCGCCGGGACTAGCTGGGAGACCCAGTACTTC.

This clone has just a few counts. V gene TRBV5-5 combines with J gene TRBJ1-1, with 9 bases aligning to TRBD1. V shed 5 bases, J shed 3 bases, and the junction held 11 bases outside the gene matches. Germline assignment: CDR1 SGHKS and CDR2 YYEKEE (reference sequence). This CDR3 contains 16 residues. CDR3 protein: CASRLQGARWDTEAFF. For the CDR3, the DNA is TGTGCCAGCAGACTACAGGGGGCGAGGTGGGACACTGAAGCTTTCTTT. Complete variable domain (other parts from reference TRBV5-5 and TRBJ1-1): DAGVTQSPTHLIKTRGQQVTLRCSPISGHKSVSWYQQVLGQGPQFIFQYYEKEERGRGNFPDRFSARQFPNYSSELNVNALLLGDSALYLCASRLQGARWDTEAFFGQGTRLTVV.

CDR3 coding DNA: TGTGCCACCAGCCCCCGGGACAGGGTGGTTCTGGAAGCTTTCTTT. It specifies CATSPRDRVVLEAFF. This chain uses TRBV15 with TRBJ1-1; 9 bases fit TRBD1. Germline-derived CDR1 and CDR2 are LNHNV and YYDKDF (reference sequence). CDR3 size: 15 residues. With 5 bases clipped from V and 8 bases from J, the junction kept 12 bases outside the gene matches.